The 5 T cell receptor beta chains below all came from one sample that was sequenced in a study of cytomegalovirus exposure and HLA in healthy donors. Amplification used 60 Vbeta primers and 13 Jbeta primers. Repertoires were generated with immunoSEQ multiplex PCR, while TCRdb's copy carries only in-frame clones and drops some. Of about 120,000 clones listed, 70% to 85% are singletons. The sample consisted of PBMCs. These receptors all come from a man aged 30-40 years in good health and CMV-seropositive.

The CDR3 nucleotides are TGTGCCAGCAGTGTAGCCCCCGGACAGGACACTGAAGCTTTCTTT. This encodes CASSVAPGQDTEAFF. The V gene is TRBV6-1, the J gene TRBJ1-1; 7 bases map to TRBD1. V was pared by 4 bases and J by 3 bases, with 8 bases of the junction left unmatched. The CDR3 sequence is 15 residues long. Germline loops: CDR1 MNHNS, CDR2 SASEGT.

This chain links TRBV4-3 with TRBJ2-1, with 11 bases aligning to TRBD2. The CDR3 runs 21 residues. The junction had 17 bases not matched to a gene; V was cut back by 4 bases and J by 0 bases. Germline V gives CDR1 LGHNA, CDR2 YSLEER. The CDR3, as DNA: TGCGCCAGCAGCCCCCTAGCGGGGGGCGAACGACCCCTGAGCTCCTACAATGAGCAGTTCTTC. Translated: CASSPLAGGERPLSSYNEQFF.

The genes are TRBV29-1 and TRBJ1-4; 12 nucleotides match TRBD1. Per germline, CDR1 SQVTM and CDR2 ANQGSEA. After removal of 4 bases from V and 5 bases from J, the junction contained 20 bases not matched to a gene. This CDR3 is built from 20 residues. The CDR3 protein is CSVGYEGQGAWVHSNEKLFF. The CDR3 region has the DNA TGCAGCGTTGGATATGAGGGACAGGGGGCTTGGGTGCACTCGAATGAAAAACTGTTTTTT.

The chain links TRBV19 to TRBJ1-5, with 9 bases lining up with TRBD1. Germline lookup yields CDR1 LNHDA and CDR2 SQIVND (reference sequence). The CDR3 spans 17 residues. V shed 1 base, J shed 2 bases, and the junction held 6 bases outside the gene matches. CDR3 amino acids: CASSIVTGGVGNQPQHF. Written as DNA, the CDR3 is TGTGCCAGTAGTATAGTTACAGGGGGCGTCGGCAATCAGCCCCAGCATTTT.

The gene calls are TRBV5-8 and TRBJ1-3; TRBD1 matches at 7 bases. Per the germline V gene, CDR1 is SGHTS and CDR2 is YDEGEE. The J segment lost 4 bases and the V segment lost 6 bases, leaving 10 bases of the junction unmatched. The CDR3 sequence is 15 residues long. The CDR3 DNA follows: TGTGCCAGCAATCTCGACAGGGTCTTCGGAAACACCATATATTTT. As protein: CASNLDRVFGNTIYF.